This T cell receptor (beta chain) was captured in a study of blood T cell repertoires in COVID-19. Study summary: The United States, Italy and Spain were the sources of the acute and convalescent COVID-19 samples.

Per the study methods: Estimates of nucleated cell counts were drawn from the amplification of reference gene primers. Here immunoSEQ multiplex PCR was the method, and the copy in TCRdb shows in-frame clones only, minus some. The V and J calls and the clone size are those of that table, but D and trimming were determined from the DNA. The sample records more than 70,000 clones, about nine tenths being singletons. Per the germline V gene, CDR1 is LGHNA and CDR2 is YSLEER. The V gene end was trimmed by 6 bases and the J gene end by 5 bases; junction bases not matched to a gene: 12. The CDR3 is 17 residues long.

The receptor was derived from a woman younger than 35 with acute or convalescent COVID-19. Material for sequencing was peripheral blood. V and J are TRBV4-3 and TRBJ2-7; TRBD2 agrees at 14 bases. The CDR3 DNA follows: TGCGCCAGCAGACGGAAGCCGGGACTAGCGGGAGATCACGAGCAGTACTTC. Amino acids: CASRRKPGLAGDHEQYF.